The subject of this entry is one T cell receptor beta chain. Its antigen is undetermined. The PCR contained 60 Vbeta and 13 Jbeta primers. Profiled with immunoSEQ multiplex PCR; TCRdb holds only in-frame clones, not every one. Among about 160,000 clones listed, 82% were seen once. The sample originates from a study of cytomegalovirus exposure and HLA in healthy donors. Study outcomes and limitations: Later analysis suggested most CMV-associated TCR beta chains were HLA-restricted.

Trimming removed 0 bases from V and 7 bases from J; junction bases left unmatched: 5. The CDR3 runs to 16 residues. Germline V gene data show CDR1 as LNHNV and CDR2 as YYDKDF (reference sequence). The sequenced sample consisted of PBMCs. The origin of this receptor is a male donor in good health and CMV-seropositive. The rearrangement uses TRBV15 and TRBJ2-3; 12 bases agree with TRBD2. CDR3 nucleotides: TGTGCCACCAGCAGAGATCGCACTAGCGGGGGGTATACGCAGTATTTT. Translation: CATSRDRTSGGYTQYF.